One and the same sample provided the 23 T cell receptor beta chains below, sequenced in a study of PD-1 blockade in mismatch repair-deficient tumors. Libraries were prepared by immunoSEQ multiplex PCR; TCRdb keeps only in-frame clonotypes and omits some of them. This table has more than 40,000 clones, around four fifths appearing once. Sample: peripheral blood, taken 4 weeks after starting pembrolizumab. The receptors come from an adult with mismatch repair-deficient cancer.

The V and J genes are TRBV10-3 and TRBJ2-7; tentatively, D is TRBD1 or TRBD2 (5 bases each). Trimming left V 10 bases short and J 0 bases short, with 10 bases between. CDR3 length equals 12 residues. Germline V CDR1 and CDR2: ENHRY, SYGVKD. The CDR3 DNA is TGTGCCACCCGGGACGGCTCCTACGAGCAGTACTTC. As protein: CATRDGSYEQYF.

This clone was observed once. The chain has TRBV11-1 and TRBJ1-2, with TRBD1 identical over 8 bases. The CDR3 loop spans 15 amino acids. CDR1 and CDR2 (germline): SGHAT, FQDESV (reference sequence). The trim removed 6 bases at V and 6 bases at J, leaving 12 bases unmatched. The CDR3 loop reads CASSIDRGKMDGYTF. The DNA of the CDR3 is TGTGCCAGCAGTATCGACAGGGGCAAAATGGATGGCTACACCTTC.

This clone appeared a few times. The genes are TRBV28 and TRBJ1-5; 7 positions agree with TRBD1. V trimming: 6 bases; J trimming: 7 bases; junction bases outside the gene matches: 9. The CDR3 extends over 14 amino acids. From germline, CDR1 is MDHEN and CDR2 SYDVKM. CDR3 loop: CASRRQGLRQPQHF. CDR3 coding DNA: TGTGCCAGCAGGCGACAGGGTTTAAGACAGCCCCAGCATTTT. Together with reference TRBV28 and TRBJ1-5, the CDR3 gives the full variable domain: DVKVTQSSRYLVKRTGEKVFLECVQDMDHENMFWYRQDPGLGLRLIYFSYDVKMKEKGDIPEGYSVSREKKERFSLILESASTNQTSMYLCASRRQGLRQPQHFGDGTRLSIL.

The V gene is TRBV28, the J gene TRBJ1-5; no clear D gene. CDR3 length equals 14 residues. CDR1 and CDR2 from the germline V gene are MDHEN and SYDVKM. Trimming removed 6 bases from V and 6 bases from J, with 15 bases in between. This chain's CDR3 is CASSETGYGQPQHF. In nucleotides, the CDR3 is TGTGCCAGCAGCGAAACGGGGTACGGTCAGCCCCAGCATTTT.

The CDR3 loop is CASMKQGAETQYF. DNA of the CDR3: TGTGCCAGCATGAAACAGGGGGCGGAGACCCAGTACTTC. This chain joins TRBV6-1 and TRBJ2-5; 9 bases match TRBD1. The CDR3 extends over 13 amino acids. Germline loops: CDR1 MNHNS, CDR2 SASEGT. V lost 7 bases, J lost 5 bases, and 5 bases stayed unmatched.

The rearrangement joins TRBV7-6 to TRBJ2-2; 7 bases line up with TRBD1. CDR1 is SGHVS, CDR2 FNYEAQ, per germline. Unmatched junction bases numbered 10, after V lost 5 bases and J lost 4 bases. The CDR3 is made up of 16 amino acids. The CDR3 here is CASSLWGQSSTGELFF. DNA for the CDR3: TGTGCCAGCAGCCTATGGGGACAGTCATCCACCGGGGAGCTGTTTTTT.

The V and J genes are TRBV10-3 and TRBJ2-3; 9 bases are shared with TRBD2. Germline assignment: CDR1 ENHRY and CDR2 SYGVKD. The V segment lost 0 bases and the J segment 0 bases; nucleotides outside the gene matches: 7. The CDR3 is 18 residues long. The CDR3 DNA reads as TGTGCCATCAGTGAGTCGATAGCGGGAGCAAGTAGCACAGATACGCAGTATTTT. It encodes CAISESIAGASSTDTQYF.

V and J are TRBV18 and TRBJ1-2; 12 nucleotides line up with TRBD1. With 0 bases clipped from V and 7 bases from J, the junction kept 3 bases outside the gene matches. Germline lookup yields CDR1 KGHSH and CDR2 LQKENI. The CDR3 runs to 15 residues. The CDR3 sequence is CASSPPGQGALGYTF. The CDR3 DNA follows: TGTGCCAGCTCACCACCGGGACAGGGGGCGCTTGGCTACACCTTC.

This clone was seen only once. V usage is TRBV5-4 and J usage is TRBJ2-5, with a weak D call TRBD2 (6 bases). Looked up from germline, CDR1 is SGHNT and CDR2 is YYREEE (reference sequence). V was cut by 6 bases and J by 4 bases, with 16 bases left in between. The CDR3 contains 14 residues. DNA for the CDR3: TGTGCCAGCAAGATGGCGGGACTGGTAGAGACCCAGTACTTC. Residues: CASKMAGLVETQYF.

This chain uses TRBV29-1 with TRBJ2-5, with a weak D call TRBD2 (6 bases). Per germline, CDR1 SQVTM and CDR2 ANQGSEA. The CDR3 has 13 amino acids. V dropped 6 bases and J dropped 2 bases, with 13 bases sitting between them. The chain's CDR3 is CSVRREIQETQYF. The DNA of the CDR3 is TGCAGCGTCAGGAGGGAGATTCAAGAGACCCAGTACTTC.

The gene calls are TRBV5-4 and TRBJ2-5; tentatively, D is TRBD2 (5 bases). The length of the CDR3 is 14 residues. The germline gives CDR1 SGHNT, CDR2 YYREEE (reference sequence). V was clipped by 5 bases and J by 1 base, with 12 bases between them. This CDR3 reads CASRPASSQETQYF. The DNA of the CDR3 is TGTGCCAGCAGGCCTGCTAGCAGCCAAGAGACCCAGTACTTC.

The CDR3 nucleotides read TGTGCCAGCAGCTTACTAGCGGGAGGGAGAGATACGCAGTATTTT. Protein: CASSLLAGGRDTQYF. The chain joins TRBV7-8 to TRBJ2-3; 12 nucleotides align to TRBD2. The CDR3 runs 15 residues. V lost 2 bases and J lost 5; bases outside the gene matches: 2. Germline CDR1 and CDR2: SGHVS and FQNEAQ.

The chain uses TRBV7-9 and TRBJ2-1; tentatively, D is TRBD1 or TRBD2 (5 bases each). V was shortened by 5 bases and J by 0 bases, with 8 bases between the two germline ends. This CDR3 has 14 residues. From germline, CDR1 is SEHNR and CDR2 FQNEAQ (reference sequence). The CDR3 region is CASSGGSSYNEQFF. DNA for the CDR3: TGTGCCAGCAGCGGGGGAAGCTCCTACAATGAGCAGTTCTTC.

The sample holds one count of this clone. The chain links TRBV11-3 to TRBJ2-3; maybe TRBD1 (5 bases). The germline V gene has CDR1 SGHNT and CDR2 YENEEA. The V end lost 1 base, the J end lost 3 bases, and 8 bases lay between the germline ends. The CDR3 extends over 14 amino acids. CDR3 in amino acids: CASSLAAGTDTQYF. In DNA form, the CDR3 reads TGTGCCAGCAGCTTAGCTGCAGGGACAGATACGCAGTATTTT.

CDR3 sequence reads: CASSFRAYEQYF. The CDR3, as DNA: TGTGCCAGCAGCTTTAGGGCCTACGAGCAGTACTTC. The J gene is TRBJ2-7, the V gene TRBV7-9; no clear D. V was pared by 3 bases and J by 2 bases, with 5 bases between. The germline V gene encodes CDR1 SEHNR and CDR2 FQNEAQ (reference sequence). CDR3 length: 12 amino acids.

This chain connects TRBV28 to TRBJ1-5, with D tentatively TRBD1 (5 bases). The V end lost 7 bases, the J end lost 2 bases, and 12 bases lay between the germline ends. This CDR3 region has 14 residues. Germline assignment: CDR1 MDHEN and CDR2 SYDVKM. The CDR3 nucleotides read TGTGCCAGCACCCAGTGGGGCCGCAATCAGCCCCAGCATTTT. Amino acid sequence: CASTQWGRNQPQHF. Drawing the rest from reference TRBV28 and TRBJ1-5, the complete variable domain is DVKVTQSSRYLVKRTGEKVFLECVQDMDHENMFWYRQDPGLGLRLIYFSYDVKMKEKGDIPEGYSVSREKKERFSLILESASTNQTSMYLCASTQWGRNQPQHFGDGTRLSIL.

The CDR3 is CASTWRQGAFWTGELFF. DNA for the CDR3: TGTGCCAGCACCTGGCGGCAGGGCGCTTTCTGGACCGGGGAGCTGTTTTTT. The rearrangement joins TRBV7-2 to TRBJ2-2; D is perhaps TRBD1 (5 bases). Trimming stripped 7 bases from V and 5 bases from J, with 23 bases between. Germline V gene lookup returns CDR1 SGHTA and CDR2 FQGNSA. The length of the CDR3 is 17 residues.

CDR3 region: CASSEYRGALNEQFF. In nucleotides, the CDR3 is TGTGCCAGCAGTGAATACAGGGGAGCCCTCAATGAGCAGTTCTTC. The chain links TRBV25-1 to TRBJ2-1, with a weak D call TRBD1 (6 bases). The CDR3 covers 15 residues. Germline values: CDR1 MGHDK, CDR2 SYGVNS. V was shortened by 0 bases and J by 6 bases, with 12 bases between the two germline ends.

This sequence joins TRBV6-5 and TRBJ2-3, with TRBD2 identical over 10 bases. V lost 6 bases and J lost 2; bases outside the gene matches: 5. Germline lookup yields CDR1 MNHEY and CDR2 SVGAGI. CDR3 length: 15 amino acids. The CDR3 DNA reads TGTGCCAGCAGACGCGGGACTAGCGACACAGATACGCAGTATTTT. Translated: CASRRGTSDTDTQYF.

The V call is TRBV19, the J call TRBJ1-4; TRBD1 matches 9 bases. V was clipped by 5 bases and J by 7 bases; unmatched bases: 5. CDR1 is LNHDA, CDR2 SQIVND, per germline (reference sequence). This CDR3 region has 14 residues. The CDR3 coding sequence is TGTGCCAGTAGTCGGACAGGGGATCGTGAAAAACTGTTTTTT. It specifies CASSRTGDREKLFF.

The CDR3 spells CASSNPAGGELFF. CDR3 nucleotide sequence: TGTGCCAGCAGCAACCCCGCGGGCGGGGAGCTGTTTTTT. The chain recombines TRBV5-6 with TRBJ2-2, with D perhaps matching TRBD2 (5 bases). The V and J ends lost 4 bases and 7 bases respectively, with 11 bases between them. This CDR3 has 13 amino acids. CDR1 is SGHDT, CDR2 YYEEEE, per germline. The entire variable domain, with the rest obtained from reference TRBV5-6 and TRBJ2-2, is as follows: DAGVTQSPTHLIKTRGQQVTLRCSPKSGHDTVSWYQQALGQGPQFIFQYYEEEERQRGNFPDRFSGHQFPNYSSELNVNALLLGDSALYLCASSNPAGGELFFGEGSRLTVL.

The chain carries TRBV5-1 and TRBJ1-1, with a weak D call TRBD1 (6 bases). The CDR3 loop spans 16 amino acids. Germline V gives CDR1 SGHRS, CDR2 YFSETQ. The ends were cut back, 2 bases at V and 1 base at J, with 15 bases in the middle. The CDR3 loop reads CASSLGQRVGNTEAFF. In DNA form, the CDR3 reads TGCGCCAGCAGCTTAGGACAGCGGGTCGGGAACACTGAAGCTTTCTTT.

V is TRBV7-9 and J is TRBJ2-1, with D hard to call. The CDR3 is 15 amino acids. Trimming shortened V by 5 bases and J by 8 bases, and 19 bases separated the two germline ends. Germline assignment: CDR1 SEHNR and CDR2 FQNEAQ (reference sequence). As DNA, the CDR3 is TGTGCCAGCAGCCATGGGTCTTATGAGCTCCATGAGCAGTTCTTC. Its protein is CASSHGSYELHEQFF. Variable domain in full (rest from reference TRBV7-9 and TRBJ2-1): DTGVSQNPRHKITKRGQNVTFRCDPISEHNRLYWYRQTLGQGPEFLTYFQNEAQLEKSRLLSDRFSAERPKGSFSTLEIQRTEQGDSAMYLCASSHGSYELHEQFFGPGTRLTVL.